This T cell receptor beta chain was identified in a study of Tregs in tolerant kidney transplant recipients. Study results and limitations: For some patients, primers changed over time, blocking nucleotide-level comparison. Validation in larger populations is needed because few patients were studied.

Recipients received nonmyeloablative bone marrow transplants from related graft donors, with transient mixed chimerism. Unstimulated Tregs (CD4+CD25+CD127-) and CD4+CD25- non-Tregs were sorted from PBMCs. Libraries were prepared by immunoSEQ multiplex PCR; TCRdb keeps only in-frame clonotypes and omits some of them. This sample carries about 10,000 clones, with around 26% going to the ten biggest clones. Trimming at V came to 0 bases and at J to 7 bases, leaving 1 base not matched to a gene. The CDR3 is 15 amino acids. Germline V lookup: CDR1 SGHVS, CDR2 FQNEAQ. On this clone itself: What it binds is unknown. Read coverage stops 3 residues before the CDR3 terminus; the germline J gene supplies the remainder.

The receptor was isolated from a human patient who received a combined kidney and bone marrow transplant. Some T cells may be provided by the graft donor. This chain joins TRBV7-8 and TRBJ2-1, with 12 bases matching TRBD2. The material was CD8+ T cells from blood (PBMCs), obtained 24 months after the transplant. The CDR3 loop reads CASSLALAGGNEQFF. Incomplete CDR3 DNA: TGTGCCAGCAGCTTAGCGCTAGCGGGAGGGAATGAG.